Below, 22 T cell receptor beta chains from the same sample are listed, as sequenced in a study of shared clonotypes between healthy human individuals. TCRdb keeps only in-frame clones here, not all; method: immunoSEQ multiplex PCR. In the table there are more than 2 million clones, almost 96% of which are singletons. Sequenced sample: naive CD4+ T cells sorted from blood. This sample's subset: CD45RA+ positively selected. The receptors shown here come from a young man in good health.

V and J are TRBV30 and TRBJ1-4; D is ambiguous. The ends were cut back, 2 bases at V and 7 bases at J, with 8 bases in the middle. The CDR3 has 12 amino acids. Germline loops: CDR1 GTSNPN, CDR2 SVGIG (reference sequence). CDR3 residues: CAWSLGFEKLFF. In nucleotides, the CDR3 is TGTGCCTGGAGTTTAGGGTTTGAAAAACTGTTTTTT.

The rearrangement links TRBV6-1 to TRBJ1-4, with TRBD1 identical over 9 bases. From germline, CDR1 is MNHNS and CDR2 SASEGT. V lost 2 bases to trimming and J lost 8 bases; unmatched junction nucleotides: 12. This CDR3 has 17 amino acids. In DNA, the CDR3 is TGTGCCAGCAGTGAAAATGGGGCGGGACAGGGCGGCGAAAAACTGTTTTTT. It specifies CASSENGAGQGGEKLFF.

Concerning this clone itself: Other DNA sequences in this sample translate to the same CDR3. The V gene is TRBV10-3, the J gene TRBJ1-2; 8 bases line up with TRBD1. The CDR3 length is 14 residues. Germline loops: CDR1 ENHRY, CDR2 SYGVKD. Trimming at V came to 4 bases and at J to 2 bases, leaving 3 bases not matched to a gene. The CDR3 spells CAISADRGNYGYTF. The CDR3 DNA is TGTGCCATCAGTGCTGACAGGGGAAACTATGGCTACACCTTC.

V usage is TRBV7-9 and J usage is TRBJ1-5; D not certain. This CDR3 region has 12 residues. The ends were cut back, 2 bases at V and 9 bases at J, with 8 bases in the middle. The germline CDR1 and CDR2 sequences are SEHNR and FQNEAQ (reference sequence). The CDR3 nucleotides read TGTGCCAGCAGCTTACGCAACTTGCCCCAGCATTTT. It is translated as CASSLRNLPQHF.

This chain uses TRBV10-3 with TRBJ2-7; D is uncertain. CDR3 length: 14 amino acids. The V and J ends lost 3 bases and 0 bases respectively, with 9 bases between them. CDR1 is ENHRY, CDR2 SYGVKD, per germline. The CDR3 region has the DNA TGTGCCATCAGTGACGGTCCAGGCTCCTACGAGCAGTACTTC. This encodes CAISDGPGSYEQYF.

The genes are TRBV5-1 and TRBJ2-5; 8 nucleotides match TRBD1. This CDR3 is built from 17 residues. Germline CDR1 reads SGHRS; CDR2 reads YFSETQ. V lost 4 bases to trimming and J lost 1 base; unmatched junction nucleotides: 12. CDR3 DNA: TGCGCCAGCAGCGGGGGCTGGACAGGGTTGGTCCAAGAGACCCAGTACTTC. This codes for CASSGGWTGLVQETQYF.

V usage is TRBV4-1 and J usage is TRBJ1-2; TRBD1 matches at 9 bases. The CDR3 contains 16 residues. Per germline, CDR1 MGHRA and CDR2 YSYEKL. Trimming took 2 bases from V and 8 from J; bases not matched to a gene: 12. CDR3 sequence (DNA): TGCGCCAGCAGCCAACGAAGGGGACAGGGTTTATACGGCTACACCTTC. Translation gives CASSQRRGQGLYGYTF.

This rearrangement joins TRBV7-9 to TRBJ2-2, with D unclear. Germline V gene sequence: CDR1 SEHNR, CDR2 FQNEAQ (reference sequence). This CDR3 has 15 residues. V lost 2 bases and J lost 3, with 10 bases in between. CDR3 loop: CASSLNNPYTGELFF. Here the CDR3 DNA reads TGTGCCAGCAGCTTAAACAACCCCTACACCGGGGAGCTGTTTTTT. The variable domain in full, with the rest retrieved from reference TRBV7-9 and TRBJ2-2, is DTGVSQNPRHKITKRGQNVTFRCDPISEHNRLYWYRQTLGQGPEFLTYFQNEAQLEKSRLLSDRFSAERPKGSFSTLEIQRTEQGDSAMYLCASSLNNPYTGELFFGEGSRLTVL.

The rearrangement joins TRBV7-2 to TRBJ2-7, with 12 nucleotides matching TRBD2. CDR1 is SGHTA and CDR2 is FQGNSA in the germline V gene. J gave up 0 bases and V 5 bases, and 11 bases lay outside the gene matches. The CDR3 runs 18 residues. The CDR3 sequence: CASSKGLAGPRSSYEQYF. The CDR3 DNA reads TGTGCCAGCAGCAAGGGACTAGCGGGCCCAAGGAGCTCCTACGAGCAGTACTTC.

The chain is built from TRBV18 and TRBJ1-1; D not certain. The CDR3 is made up of 16 amino acids. Trimming took off 3 bases at V and 5 bases at J, with 19 bases between the two ends. Germline V gives CDR1 KGHSH, CDR2 LQKENI. CDR3 in amino acids: CASSPESIQVRTEAFF. The CDR3 coding sequence is TGTGCCAGCTCACCCGAAAGTATCCAGGTTAGGACTGAAGCTTTCTTT.

The chain links TRBV7-2 to TRBJ1-3; D call uncertain. The CDR3 spans 16 residues. Germline-derived CDR1 and CDR2 are SGHTA and FQGNSA. V lost 5 bases, J lost 0 bases, and 14 bases lay in between. CDR3 protein: CASSRVEGSSGNTIYF. For the CDR3, the DNA is TGTGCCAGCAGCCGGGTGGAGGGATCCTCTGGAAACACCATATATTTT.

The chain couples TRBV2 to TRBJ2-7, with TRBD2 matching over 14 bases. CDR1 is SNHLY and CDR2 is FYNNEI in the germline V gene. The V and J ends lost 7 bases and 4 bases, in that order; junction bases with no gene match: 6. This CDR3 spans 15 amino acids. The CDR3, as DNA: TGTGCCAGCACCGGGGGACTAGCGGGAGAGTACGAGCAGTACTTC. Its translation is CASTGGLAGEYEQYF.

The rearrangement links TRBV30 to TRBJ1-5; 8 bases agree with TRBD1. Germline V gene lookup returns CDR1 GTSNPN and CDR2 SVGIG (reference sequence). This CDR3 has 13 residues. With V trimmed by 5 bases and J by 6 bases, 6 bases remained unmatched. The CDR3 nucleotides read TGTGCCTGGCGTCAGGGGGCAGGTCAGCCCCAGCATTTT. This sequence encodes CAWRQGAGQPQHF.

The J gene is TRBJ2-1, the V gene TRBV11-2; unclear D gene. V was shortened by 3 bases and J by 5 bases, with 20 bases between the two germline ends. Germline loops: CDR1 SGHAT, CDR2 FQNNGV. The CDR3 contains 17 residues. CDR3 DNA: TGTGCCAGCAGCTTTTTTGCCGTCAGTTCGAGAAACAATGAGCAGTTCTTC. Its translation is CASSFFAVSSRNNEQFF.

This sequence joins TRBV6-5 and TRBJ2-7; D is possibly TRBD2 (5 bases). This CDR3 has 15 amino acids. In germline, CDR1 is MNHEY, CDR2 SVGAGI. Trimming left V 8 bases short and J 0 bases short, with 17 bases between. CDR3 nucleotide sequence: TGTGCCAGCTCCCCGGGCGGTGGACTCTCCTACGAGCAGTACTTC. This sequence encodes CASSPGGGLSYEQYF.

The V call is TRBV11-2, the J call TRBJ2-5; TRBD1 might be the D (6 bases). V lost 1 base and J lost 3, with 18 bases in between. Germline-derived CDR1 and CDR2 are SGHAT and FQNNGV. This CDR3 is 17 amino acids long. This CDR3 reads CASSLGRGDGSKETQYF. The DNA of the CDR3 is TGTGCCAGCAGCTTAGGCAGGGGAGACGGTTCTAAAGAGACCCAGTACTTC.

V is TRBV7-9 and J is TRBJ1-3, with 7 bases aligning to TRBD1. J lost 0 bases, V lost 6 bases, and 5 bases had no gene match. The germline gives CDR1 SEHNR, CDR2 FQNEAQ (reference sequence). The CDR3 is 15 residues long. CDR3 residues: CASSLRDSSGNTIYF. Written as DNA, the CDR3 is TGTGCCAGCAGTCTTAGGGACAGCTCTGGAAACACCATATATTTT.

The genes are TRBV19 and TRBJ2-1; possible D gene TRBD2, 6 bases. CDR1 and CDR2 (germline): LNHDA, SQIVND (reference sequence). CDR3 length: 16 residues. V was shortened by 2 bases and J by 5 bases, with 16 bases between the two germline ends. DNA of the CDR3: TGTGCCAGTAGTATAAGGGGAGGCGGGAAGAACAATGAGCAGTTCTTC. Protein: CASSIRGGGKNNEQFF.

V usage is TRBV5-1 and J usage is TRBJ1-1; 9 nucleotides line up with TRBD1. CDR3 length: 15 amino acids. CDR1 is SGHRS and CDR2 is YFSETQ in the germline V gene. Trimming at V came to 4 bases and at J to 1 base, leaving 5 bases not matched to a gene. The CDR3 DNA follows: TGCGCCAGCAGCCTATGGACAGGGGCGAACACTGAAGCTTTCTTT. Translating it yields CASSLWTGANTEAFF.

This clone was seen just once. The chain links TRBV4-1 to TRBJ1-5, with no clear D. Trimming shortened V by 1 base and J by 1 base, and 5 bases separated the two germline ends. CDR1 is MGHRA, CDR2 YSYEKL, per germline. CDR3 length equals 14 residues. The CDR3 DNA is TGCGCCAGCAGCCAAGCAACCAGCAATCAGCCCCAGCATTTT. It encodes CASSQATSNQPQHF.

V usage is TRBV19 and J usage is TRBJ2-3; 8 positions agree with TRBD1. J was trimmed by 2 bases and V by 4 bases; bases with no gene match: 2. CDR3 length: 14 residues. Germline V lookup: CDR1 LNHDA, CDR2 SQIVND (reference sequence). CDR3 DNA sequence: TGTGCCAGTAGTAGGACAGGGTCCACAGATACGCAGTATTTT. It specifies CASSRTGSTDTQYF.

The chain joins TRBV10-1 to TRBJ2-2; D tentatively fits TRBD1 or TRBD2 (6 bases each). Trimming left V 3 bases short and J 1 base short, with 15 bases between. The CDR3 runs to 17 residues. Germline CDR1 is WNHNN and CDR2 is SYGVQD (reference sequence). The CDR3 region has the DNA TGCGCCAGCAGTGATAGGGGGGCAGAGGAGAACACCGGGGAGCTGTTTTTT. Residues: CASSDRGAEENTGELFF.